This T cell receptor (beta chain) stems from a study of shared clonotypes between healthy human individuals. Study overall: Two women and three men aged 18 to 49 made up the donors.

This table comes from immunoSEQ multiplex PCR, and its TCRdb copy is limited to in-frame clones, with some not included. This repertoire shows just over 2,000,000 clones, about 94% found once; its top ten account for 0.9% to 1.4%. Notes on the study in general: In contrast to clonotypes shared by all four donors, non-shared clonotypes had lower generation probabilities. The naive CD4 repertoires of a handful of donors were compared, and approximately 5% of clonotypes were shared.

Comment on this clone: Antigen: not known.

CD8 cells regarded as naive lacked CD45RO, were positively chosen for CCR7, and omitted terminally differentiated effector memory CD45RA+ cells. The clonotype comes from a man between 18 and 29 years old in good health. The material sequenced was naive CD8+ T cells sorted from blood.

CDR3 sequence reads: CSAKEYEKLFF. CDR3 sequence (DNA): TGCAGTGCTAAAGAATATGAAAAACTGTTTTTT. The chain employs TRBV20-1 and TRBJ1-4; D not resolved. The CDR3 spans 11 residues. Trimming took off 4 bases at V and 6 bases at J, with 6 bases between the two ends. Germline assignment: CDR1 DFQATT and CDR2 SNEGSKA (reference sequence).